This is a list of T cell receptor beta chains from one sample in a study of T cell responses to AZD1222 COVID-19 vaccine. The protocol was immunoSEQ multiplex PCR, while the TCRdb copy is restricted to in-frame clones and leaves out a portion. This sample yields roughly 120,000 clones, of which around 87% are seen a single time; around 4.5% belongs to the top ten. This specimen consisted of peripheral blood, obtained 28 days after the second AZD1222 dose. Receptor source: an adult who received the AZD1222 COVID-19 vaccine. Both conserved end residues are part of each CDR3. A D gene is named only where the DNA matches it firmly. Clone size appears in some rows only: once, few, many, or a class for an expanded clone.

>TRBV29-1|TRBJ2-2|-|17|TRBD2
CSVEALLAGGLTGELFF
TGCAGCGTTGAAGCCTTACTAGCGGGAGGACTAACCGGGGAGCTGTTTTTT
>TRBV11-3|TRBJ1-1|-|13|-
CASSLVRDTEAFF
TGTGCCAGCAGCCTTGTCAGGGACACTGAAGCTTTCTTT
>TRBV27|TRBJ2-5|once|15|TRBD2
CASSLGPGLAVTQYF
TGTGCCAGCAGTTTGGGCCCGGGACTAGCGGTGACCCAGTACTTC
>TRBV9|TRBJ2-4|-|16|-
CASSVEPGLAKNIQYF
TGTGCCAGCAGCGTAGAACCGGGACTAGCCAAAAACATTCAGTACTTC
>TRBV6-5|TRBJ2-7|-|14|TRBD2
CASRLSSGIYEQYF
TGTGCCAGCAGACTTTCTAGCGGGATATACGAGCAGTACTTC
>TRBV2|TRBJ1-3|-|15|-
CASSAEVISGNTIYF
TGTGCCAGCAGTGCAGAGGTGATCTCTGGAAACACCATATATTTT
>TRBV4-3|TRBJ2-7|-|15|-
CASSPSSGSLNEQYF
TGCGCCAGCAGCCCCTCCTCGGGCAGCCTAAACGAGCAGTACTTC
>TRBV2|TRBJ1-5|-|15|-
CASSADTYSNQPQHF
TGTGCCAGCAGTGCTGACACTTATAGCAATCAGCCCCAGCATTTT
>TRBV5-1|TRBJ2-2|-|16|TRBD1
CASSTGQGADPGELFF
TGCGCCAGCAGCACCGGACAGGGGGCGGACCCGGGGGAGCTGTTTTTT
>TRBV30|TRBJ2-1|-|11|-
CAWGNYNEQFF
TGTGCCTGGGGCAACTACAATGAGCAGTTCTTC
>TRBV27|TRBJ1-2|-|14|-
CASSLAGSDYGYTF
TGTGCCAGCAGTTTGGCAGGGTCCGACTATGGCTACACCTTC
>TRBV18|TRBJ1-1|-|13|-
CASSGRRDTEAFF
TGTGCCAGCTCAGGACGGAGGGACACTGAAGCTTTCTTT
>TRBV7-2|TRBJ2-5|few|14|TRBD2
CASSSGLATETQYF
TGTGCCAGCAGCTCGGGACTAGCTACGGAGACCCAGTACTTC
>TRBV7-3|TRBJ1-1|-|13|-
CASSLQGNTEAFF
TGTGCCAGCAGCTTACAGGGGAACACTGAAGCTTTCTTT
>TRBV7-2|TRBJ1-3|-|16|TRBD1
CASSLGTGGSGNTIYF
TGTGCCAGCAGCTTAGGGACAGGGGGCTCTGGAAACACCATATATTTT
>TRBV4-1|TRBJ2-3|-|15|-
CASSKAESRTDTQYF
TGCGCCAGCAGTAAGGCGGAGAGTCGGACAGATACGCAGTATTTT
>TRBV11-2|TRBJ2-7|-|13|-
CASSRGTANEQYF
TGTGCCAGCAGCCGCGGGACAGCCAACGAGCAGTACTTC
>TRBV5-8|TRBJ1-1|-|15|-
CASSLEVLSATEAFF
TGTGCCAGCAGCCTAGAGGTTTTGTCGGCCACTGAAGCTTTCTTT
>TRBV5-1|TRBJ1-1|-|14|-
CASSLNEGYTEAFF
TGCGCCAGCAGCTTAAATGAGGGCTACACTGAAGCTTTCTTT
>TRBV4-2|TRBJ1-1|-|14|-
CASSQSRANTEAFF
TGTGCCAGCAGCCAAAGCAGGGCCAACACTGAAGCTTTCTTT
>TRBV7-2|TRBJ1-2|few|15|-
CASSLGPDSSYGYTF
TGTGCCAGCAGCTTAGGGCCGGACAGTTCCTATGGCTACACCTTC
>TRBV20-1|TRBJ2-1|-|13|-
CSASGGPYNEQFF
TGCAGTGCTAGTGGGGGTCCCTACAATGAGCAGTTCTTC
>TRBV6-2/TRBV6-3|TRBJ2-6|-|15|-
CASSQAGAGANVLTF
TGTGCCAGCAGTCAAGCAGGGGCTGGGGCCAACGTCCTGACTTTC
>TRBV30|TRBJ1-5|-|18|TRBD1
CAWSPRDRGRDSNQPQHF
TGTGCCTGGAGCCCTCGGGACAGGGGACGAGATAGCAATCAGCCCCAGCATTTT
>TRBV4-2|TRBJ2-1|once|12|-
CASSSLGDEQFF
TGTGCCAGCAGCTCCCTAGGGGATGAGCAGTTCTTC
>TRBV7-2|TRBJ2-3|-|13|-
CASRGDGTDTQYF
TGTGCCAGCAGGGGGGACGGGACAGATACGCAGTATTTT
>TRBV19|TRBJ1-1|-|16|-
CASTGSGGPPNTEAFF
TGTGCCAGTACAGGGTCTGGGGGCCCCCCGAACACTGAAGCTTTCTTT
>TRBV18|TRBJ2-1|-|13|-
CASSLGEIREQFF
TGTGCCAGCTCACTGGGGGAAATACGGGAGCAGTTCTTC
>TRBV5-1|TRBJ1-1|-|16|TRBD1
CASSSTGVDMNTEAFF
TGCGCCAGCAGCTCGACAGGGGTCGACATGAACACTGAAGCTTTCTTT
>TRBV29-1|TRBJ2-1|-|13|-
CSVETHSYNEQFF
TGCAGCGTTGAGACACACTCCTACAATGAGCAGTTCTTC
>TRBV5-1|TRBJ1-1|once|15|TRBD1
CASSSRTGENTEAFF
TGCGCCAGCAGCTCGCGGACAGGAGAGAACACTGAAGCTTTCTTT
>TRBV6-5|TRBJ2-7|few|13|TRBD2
CASISGTTYEQYF
TGTGCCAGCATCTCCGGGACTACCTACGAGCAGTACTTC
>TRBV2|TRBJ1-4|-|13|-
CASHSQINEKLFF
TGTGCCAGTCATTCGCAAATCAATGAAAAACTGTTTTTT
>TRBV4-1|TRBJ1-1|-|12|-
CASSQGNTEAFF
TGCGCCAGCAGCCAAGGGAATACTGAAGCTTTCTTT
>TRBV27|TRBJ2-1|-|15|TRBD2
CASSLLAGLYNEQFF
TGTGCCAGCAGTTTACTAGCGGGGTTATACAATGAGCAGTTCTTC
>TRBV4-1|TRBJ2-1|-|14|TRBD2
CASSPLAGYNEQFF
TGCGCCAGCAGCCCTCTAGCGGGGTACAATGAGCAGTTCTTC
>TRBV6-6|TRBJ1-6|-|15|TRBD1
CASSRTGPNNSPLHF
TGTGCCAGCAGTCGGACAGGCCCTAATAATTCACCCCTCCACTTT
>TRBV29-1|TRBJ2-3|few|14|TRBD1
CSFRGPPSTDTQYF
TGCAGCTTCAGGGGGCCCCCTAGCACAGATACGCAGTATTTT
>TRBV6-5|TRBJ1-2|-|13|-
CASSYGGSYGYTF
TGTGCCAGCAGTTACGGGGGGTCCTATGGCTACACCTTC